This T cell receptor (beta chain) was identified during a study of shared clonotypes between healthy human individuals (dated by TCRdb to the early 2020s). The study in broad terms: The cohort included a few men and two women between 18 and 49 years of age. For each donor, CD4 naive and CD4 memory were each given three plates, CD8 naive was given two plates, and CD8 memory was given one plate. To estimate repertoire size and how much clonotypes are shared between individuals, the study performed deep sequencing of blood TCR repertoires from about 5 healthy adults. To increase sequencing depth and limit assay-specific biases, TCR repertoire library preparation and sequencing were carried out by different laboratories using diverse techniques. Per donor, leukapheresis produced somewhere between about 0.94 and 9.5 billion PBMCs. The paper as a whole reports these results and caveats: Compared with non-shared clonotypes, the clonotypes found in all four sorted-subset donors had higher generation probabilities. Pairwise subsampling led to the expectation that sequencing depth would affect the degree of clonotype sharing among donors. The small number of donors limited the genetic and exposure-history diversity represented. Rarefaction of sorted-subset datasets indicated incomplete sequencing despite the large sequencing depth. Only blood was sampled, and tissue TCR repertoires likely differ from those in blood. When a few donors were compared, the shared fraction of clonotypes was approximately 5% for naive CD4, 3% to 4% for naive CD8, more than 2% for memory CD4, and 0.35% to 0.4% for memory CD8. Larger estimated clonotype richness was generally found for naive subsets than for memory subsets.

Healthy HIV-negative adults with no recently reported acute infections or vaccinations were included as donors. Only Caucasian adults living in Nashville, Tennessee, USA were represented among the donors. CD4+ T cells were enriched through magnetic negative selection, after which naive cells were positively selected on CD45RA and the remaining negative fraction served as the memory subset. Blood was obtained by leukapheresis, after which PBMCs were separated by Ficoll-Histopaque density gradient centrifugation and cryopreserved in liquid nitrogen vapor phase. Analytical flow cytometry was used to check the purity and quantity of every magnetically sorted T cell population. Genomic DNA was isolated from each sorted fraction and quantified by UV absorbance on a Nanodrop 2000c. On this clone: Its specific antigen is unknown. Base qualities were left out, and no much larger clone turns up one base away.

At the junction V is shortened by 6 bases and J by 4 bases; bases outside the gene matches: 10. The germline V gene specifies MDHEN as CDR1 and SYDVKM as CDR2. The CDR3 starts with the cysteine, ends with the phenylalanine, and has 17 residues. The retained sequence is limited to the CDR3, 51 bases, with the frame set at the first base. Using the deep immunoSEQ assay, TCR CDR3 regions were amplified from genomic DNA by multiplex PCR. Extracted genomic DNA from each cell subset was distributed evenly across all wells of several immunoSEQ 96-well plates, and each plate was treated as a replicate. Each replicate PCR for sorted subsets received about 220 ng genomic DNA, equal to roughly 30,000 T cell genomes. Purified libraries were quantified with a Qubit 3.0 fluorometer, sized on a Bioanalyzer 2100, and re-quantified with the KAPA Library Quantification kit. A separate single-read 150-cycle Illumina NextSeq 550 flow cell was used to sequence each immunoSEQ 96-well plate. The original methods were these. Because the immunoSEQ output included only junctional sequences and no quality scores, the filtering could not be the same as the filtering used for full-length reads. To assign V/J genes and CDR3, sequences were annotated using PyIR, a Python wrapper for IgBLAST v1.9, with IMGT germline references. Reads were filtered out if the reads had weak V/J assignments (E-value above 1e-6), no CDR3, stop codons, out-of-frame junctions, or ambiguous translated residues. V3J clonotypes were defined by identical inferred V gene, J gene, and CDR3 amino acid sequence. To compute the percentage overlap between repertoires, the number of shared unique clonotypes was divided by the size of the smaller repertoire. Repertoire richness was assessed with RTK rarefaction, the Chao1 estimator, and Recon v2.1 estimates of unobserved clonotypes. Generation probabilities were computed with OLGA for all TCRbeta clonotypes obtained by the gDNA method from several donors. The clones in this table, taken by TCRdb from immuneACCESS, are in-frame only. Not every clone is retained; where verified, under half of the shortfall comes from an unresolved V gene, and the cause of the rest is unknown. That table furnishes V, J and clone size, whereas the DNA furnished D and trimming. The sample table contains 600,000 to 700,000 clones; only one count was recorded for around 73% of them. Of the sample, around 2% is held by the ten largest clones.

The sequenced sample was memory CD4+ T cells sorted from blood. What this sample's cell subset or site label stands for: CD45RA-negative fraction. The sequence joins TRBV28 to TRBJ2-5, and TRBD2 matches 14 of the central bases. The TCR originated in a woman between 25 and 40 years old in good health. The CDR3 corresponds to CASSSGLAGVLGETQYF. The DNA reads TGTGCCAGCAGCTCGGGACTAGCGGGAGTATTGGGAGAGACCCAGTACTTC.